This T cell receptor beta chain was retrieved from a study of blood T cell repertoires in COVID-19. Sequencing used immunoSEQ multiplex PCR; TCRdb keeps in-frame clones, though not all of them. The table records more than 70,000 clones, approximately 90% of them present only once. Germline assignment: CDR1 SGHAT and CDR2 FQNNGV. V shed 2 bases and J shed 7 bases, with 12 bases lying between them. The CDR3 has 14 residues. The chain employs TRBV11-2 and TRBJ2-1; tentative D call: TRBD1 (6 bases). This sequence originates from a woman between 50 and 59 years old in a cohort sampled during active COVID-19. Sequencing used peripheral blood. DNA of the CDR3: TGTGCCAGCAGCTTATTACAGGGTAGGAATGAGCAGTTCTTC. This translates into CASSLLQGRNEQFF.